This T cell receptor (beta chain) was found in a study of blood T cells in healthy people across ages. Donors each provided about 10 milliliters of peripheral blood. Trimming took 0 bases from V and 3 from J, leaving 6 bases between them. Germline CDR1 DFQATT, CDR2 SNEGSKA (reference sequence). The CDR3 is 12 residues long. With a J-beta primer mix and a sample-barcoded 5' primer, a second PCR ran about 7 to 11 cycles. Using its own MiXCR run on the 5' RACE reads, TCRdb lists one record per CDR3 protein. The table has about 650,000 distinct CDR3 sequences, roughly 30% seen once; the top ten hold about 16%.

The TCR was taken from a woman older than 75 in good health. The genes are TRBV20-1 and TRBJ2-7; no reliable D call. Sequences were obtained from blood. The CDR3 is CSAREGNYEQYF. CDR3 bases: TGCAGTGCTAGAGAGGGGAACTACGAGCAGTACTTC.